The next 3 T cell receptor beta chains were all read from a single sample in a study of cytomegalovirus exposure and HLA in healthy donors. In the PCR, 60 Vbeta and 13 Jbeta primers were used. Profiled with immunoSEQ multiplex PCR; TCRdb holds only in-frame clones, not every one. The repertoire holds 90,000 to 110,000 clones, with about 81% as singletons. Sequenced: PBMCs. The receptors here all came from a man younger than 45 in good health and CMV-seronegative.

The rearrangement joins TRBV29-1 to TRBJ1-2; 7 bases are a match to TRBD1. The V segment lost 4 bases and the J segment 4 bases; nucleotides outside the gene matches: 6. Germline V gene data show CDR1 as SQVTM and CDR2 as ANQGSEA. The CDR3 totals 13 residues. DNA for the CDR3: TGCAGCGTTGTAGACAGGGCCCCCTATGGCTACACCTTC. It yields the protein CSVVDRAPYGYTF.

The V and J genes are TRBV9 and TRBJ2-1; 8 bases match TRBD2. In germline, CDR1 is SGDLS, CDR2 YYNGEE. V gave up 3 bases and J gave up 2 bases; unmatched junction bases: 4. The CDR3 loop spans 15 amino acids. CDR3 in DNA: TGTGCCAGCAGCGACGTAGCGGGGCCCTACAATGAGCAGTTCTTC. This encodes CASSDVAGPYNEQFF.

This clone was observed a single time. The CDR3 protein is CASSPGGLTGELFF. The CDR3 DNA follows: TGCGCCAGCAGCCCGGGGGGCCTGACCGGGGAGCTGTTTTTT. The chain uses TRBV4-1 and TRBJ2-2; a weak D match, TRBD2 (7 bases). Germline V lookup: CDR1 MGHRA, CDR2 YSYEKL. V lost 4 bases and J 5 bases, leaving 11 bases between the germline ends. The CDR3 loop spans 14 amino acids.